The rows below give T cell receptor beta chains drawn from one sample of a study of cytomegalovirus exposure and HLA in healthy donors. The method was immunoSEQ multiplex PCR; TCRdb's version includes in-frame clones alone and lacks a portion of them. The sample lists 130,000 or so clones, around two thirds seen once, with around 4.7% in the top ten. Material for sequencing was PBMCs. The origin of the receptors is a man aged 18 to 35 in good health and CMV-seropositive. CDR3s include the opening cysteine and the closing phenylalanine or tryptophan. The D gene is left open where the match is weak.

v_call	d_call	j_call	cdr3_aa
TRBV7-8	NA	TRBJ2-7	CASSLATGEGAYEQYF
TRBV7-2	TRBD1	TRBJ2-5	CASSTGGTETQYF
TRBV6-1	NA	TRBJ1-2	CASNPRDFSNYGYTF
TRBV7-6	TRBD2	TRBJ2-3	CASSPFGGRTDTQYF
TRBV19	NA	TRBJ2-3	CASSTAYGYLTDTQYF
TRBV4-1	NA	TRBJ2-1	CASSQGQTPLSSYNEQFF
TRBV27	NA	TRBJ1-5	CASSLSILYSNQPQHF
TRBV7-9	NA	TRBJ2-7	CASSLDSSYEQYF
TRBV18	TRBD2	TRBJ2-7	CASQSTSGRDEQYF
TRBV20-1	NA	TRBJ1-1	CSATTGAGVFF
TRBV28	TRBD1	TRBJ1-5	CASSSGDRDSNQPQHF
TRBV1	NA	TRBJ1-1	CTSSEDRGHVRNAEAFF
TRBV9	NA	TRBJ2-5	CASSVGRGLGPQETQYF
TRBV4-1	NA	TRBJ2-1	CASSPTNGVQVF
TRBV7-8	TRBD1	TRBJ1-6	CASSFFGTAANSPLHF
TRBV2	TRBD1	TRBJ2-7	CASSLGQGGSYEQYF
TRBV13	TRBD1	TRBJ2-2	CASRAGGYGELFF
TRBV9	NA	TRBJ1-1	CASSVVPGVNTEAFF
TRBV28	TRBD1	TRBJ2-7	CASSTPTGGNYEQYF
TRBV25-1	NA	TRBJ2-4	CASSDLPRGAKNIQYF
TRBV7-8	NA	TRBJ2-7	CASSGAYAGVLGSYEQYF
TRBV5-3	TRBD2	TRBJ2-7	CARSLRPTGGPYEQYF
TRBV29-1	NA	TRBJ2-1	CSVPGTQYNEQFF